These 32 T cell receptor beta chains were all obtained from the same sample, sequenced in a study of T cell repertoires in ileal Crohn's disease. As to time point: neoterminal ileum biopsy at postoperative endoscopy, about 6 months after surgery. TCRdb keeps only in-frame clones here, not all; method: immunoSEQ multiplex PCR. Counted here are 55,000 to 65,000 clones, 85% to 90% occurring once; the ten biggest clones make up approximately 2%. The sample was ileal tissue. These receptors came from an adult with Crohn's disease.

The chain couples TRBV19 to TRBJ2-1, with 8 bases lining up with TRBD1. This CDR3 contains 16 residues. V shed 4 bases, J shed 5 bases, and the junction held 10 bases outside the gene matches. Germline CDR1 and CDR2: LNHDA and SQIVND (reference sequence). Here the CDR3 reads CASSRLKTGGNNEQFF. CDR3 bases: TGTGCCAGTAGTAGGCTTAAAACAGGGGGGAACAATGAGCAGTTCTTC.

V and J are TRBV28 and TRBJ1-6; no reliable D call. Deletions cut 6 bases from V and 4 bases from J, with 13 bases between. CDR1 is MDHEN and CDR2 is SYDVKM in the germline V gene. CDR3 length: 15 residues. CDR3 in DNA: TGTGCCAGCAGGTCTTATACTACGTATAATTCACCCCTCCACTTT. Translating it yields CASRSYTTYNSPLHF.

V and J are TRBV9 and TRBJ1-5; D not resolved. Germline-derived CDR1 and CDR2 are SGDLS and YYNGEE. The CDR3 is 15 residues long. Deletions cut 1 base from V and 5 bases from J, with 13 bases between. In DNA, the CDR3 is TGTGCCAGCAGCGTAACGGGGAGGCATGATCAGCCCCAGCATTTT. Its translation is CASSVTGRHDQPQHF.

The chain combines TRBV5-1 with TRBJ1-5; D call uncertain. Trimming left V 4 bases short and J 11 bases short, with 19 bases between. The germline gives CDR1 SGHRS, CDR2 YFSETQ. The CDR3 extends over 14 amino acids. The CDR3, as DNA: TGCGCCAGCAGCCCCACCGCCGGGAACGGGGCCCAGCATTTT. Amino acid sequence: CASSPTAGNGAQHF.

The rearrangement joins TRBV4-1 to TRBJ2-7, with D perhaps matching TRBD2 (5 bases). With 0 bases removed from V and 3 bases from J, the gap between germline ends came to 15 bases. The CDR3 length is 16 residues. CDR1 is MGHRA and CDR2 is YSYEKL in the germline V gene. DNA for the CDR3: TGCGCCAGCAGCCAAGAGAGGACGGGGAGAGTCTACGAGCAGTACTTC. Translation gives CASSQERTGRVYEQYF.

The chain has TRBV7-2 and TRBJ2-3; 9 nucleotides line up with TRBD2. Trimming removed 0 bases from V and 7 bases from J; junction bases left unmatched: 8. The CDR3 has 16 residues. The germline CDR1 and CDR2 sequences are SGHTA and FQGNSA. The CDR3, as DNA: TGTGCCAGCAGCTTAGCTTCGGGCGGGGGGGCAAATACGCAGTATTTT. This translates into CASSLASGGGANTQYF.

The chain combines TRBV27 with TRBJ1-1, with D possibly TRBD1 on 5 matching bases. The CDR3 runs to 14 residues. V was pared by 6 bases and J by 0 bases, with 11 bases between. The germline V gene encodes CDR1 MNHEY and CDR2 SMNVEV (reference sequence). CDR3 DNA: TGTGCCAGCAGCAGGGTTTGGTTGAACACTGAAGCTTTCTTT. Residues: CASSRVWLNTEAFF.

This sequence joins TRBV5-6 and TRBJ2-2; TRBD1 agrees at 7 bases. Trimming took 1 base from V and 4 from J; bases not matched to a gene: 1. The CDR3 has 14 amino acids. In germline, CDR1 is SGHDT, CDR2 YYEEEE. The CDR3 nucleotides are TGTGCCAGCAGCTTGTACAGGGGCACCGGGGAGCTGTTTTTT. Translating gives CASSLYRGTGELFF.

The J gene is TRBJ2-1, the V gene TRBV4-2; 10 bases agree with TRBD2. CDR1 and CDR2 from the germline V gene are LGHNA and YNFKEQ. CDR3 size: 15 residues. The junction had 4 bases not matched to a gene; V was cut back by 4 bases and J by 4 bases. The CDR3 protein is CASSLRTSGYNEQFF. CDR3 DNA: TGTGCCAGCAGCCTAAGGACTAGCGGTTACAATGAGCAGTTCTTC.

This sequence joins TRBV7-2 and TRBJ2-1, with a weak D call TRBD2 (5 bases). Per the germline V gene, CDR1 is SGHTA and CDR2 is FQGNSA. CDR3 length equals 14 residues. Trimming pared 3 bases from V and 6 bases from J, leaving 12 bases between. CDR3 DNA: TGTGCCAGCAGCTTTTCAGGAGGTTTCAATGAGCAGTTCTTC. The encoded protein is CASSFSGGFNEQFF.

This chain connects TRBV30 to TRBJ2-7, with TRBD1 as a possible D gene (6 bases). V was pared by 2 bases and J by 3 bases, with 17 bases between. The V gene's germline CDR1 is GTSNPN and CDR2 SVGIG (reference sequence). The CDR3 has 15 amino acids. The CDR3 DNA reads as TGTGCCTGGAGTAGAACCGGGACAACTAACTACGAGCAGTACTTC. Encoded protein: CAWSRTGTTNYEQYF.

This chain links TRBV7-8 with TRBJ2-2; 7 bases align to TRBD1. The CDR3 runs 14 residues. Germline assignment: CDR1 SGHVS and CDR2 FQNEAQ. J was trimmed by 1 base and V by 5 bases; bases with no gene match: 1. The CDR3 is CASSRTGNTGELFF. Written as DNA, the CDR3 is TGTGCCAGCAGCCGGACAGGGAACACCGGGGAGCTGTTTTTT.

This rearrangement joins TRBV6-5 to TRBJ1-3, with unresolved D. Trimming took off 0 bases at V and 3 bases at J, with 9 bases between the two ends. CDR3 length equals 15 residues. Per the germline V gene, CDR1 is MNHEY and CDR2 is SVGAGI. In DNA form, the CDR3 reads TGTGCCAGCAGTTACTCATCGGGGTTTGGAAACACCATATATTTT. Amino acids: CASSYSSGFGNTIYF.

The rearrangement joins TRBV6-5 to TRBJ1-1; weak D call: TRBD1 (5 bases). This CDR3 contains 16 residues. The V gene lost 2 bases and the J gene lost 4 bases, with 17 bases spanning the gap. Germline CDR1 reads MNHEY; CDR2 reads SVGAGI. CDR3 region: CASSYLRGTIITEAFF. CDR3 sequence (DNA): TGTGCCAGCAGTTACCTAAGGGGAACGATAATCACTGAAGCTTTCTTT.

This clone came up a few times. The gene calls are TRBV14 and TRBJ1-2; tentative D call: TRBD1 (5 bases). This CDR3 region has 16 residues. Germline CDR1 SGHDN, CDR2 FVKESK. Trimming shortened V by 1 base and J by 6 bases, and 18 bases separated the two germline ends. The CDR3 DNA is TGTGCCAGCAGCCAAGGGGGCTTCAGAGAGAGTAATGGCTACACCTTC. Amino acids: CASSQGGFRESNGYTF.

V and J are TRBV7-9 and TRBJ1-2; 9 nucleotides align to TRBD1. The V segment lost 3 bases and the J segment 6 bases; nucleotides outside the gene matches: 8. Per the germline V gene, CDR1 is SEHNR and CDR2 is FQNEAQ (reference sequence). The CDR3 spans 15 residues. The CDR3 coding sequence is TGTGCCAGCAGCTTTGGGTGGGGACAGGGCCATGGCTACACCTTC. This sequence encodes CASSFGWGQGHGYTF.

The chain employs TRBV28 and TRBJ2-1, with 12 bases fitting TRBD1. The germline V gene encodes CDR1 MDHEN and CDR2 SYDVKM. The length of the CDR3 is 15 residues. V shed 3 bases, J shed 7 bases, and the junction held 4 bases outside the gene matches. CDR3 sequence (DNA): TGTGCCAGCAGTTTCCGGGACAGGGGGCCTAATGAGCAGTTCTTC. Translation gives CASSFRDRGPNEQFF.

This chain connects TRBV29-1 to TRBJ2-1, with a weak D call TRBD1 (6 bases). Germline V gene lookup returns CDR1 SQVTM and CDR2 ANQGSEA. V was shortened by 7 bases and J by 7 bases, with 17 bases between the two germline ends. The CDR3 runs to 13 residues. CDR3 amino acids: CSARDTVLNEQFF. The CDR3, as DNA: TGCAGCGCCCGGGACACCGTCTTAAATGAGCAGTTCTTC.

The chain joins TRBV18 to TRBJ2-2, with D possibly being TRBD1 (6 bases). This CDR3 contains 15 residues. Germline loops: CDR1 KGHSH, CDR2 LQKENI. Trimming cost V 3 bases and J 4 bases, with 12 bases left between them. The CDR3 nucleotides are TGTGCCAGCTCACCCTTACAGGGAGTCACCGGGGAGCTGTTTTTT. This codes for CASSPLQGVTGELFF.

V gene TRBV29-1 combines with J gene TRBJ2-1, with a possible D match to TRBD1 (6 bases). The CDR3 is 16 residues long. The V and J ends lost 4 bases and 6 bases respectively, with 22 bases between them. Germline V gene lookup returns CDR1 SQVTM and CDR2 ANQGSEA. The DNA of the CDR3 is TGCAGCGTTGTAGGTGTGTATCCTCTAGGGGGCAATGAGCAGTTCTTC. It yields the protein CSVVGVYPLGGNEQFF.

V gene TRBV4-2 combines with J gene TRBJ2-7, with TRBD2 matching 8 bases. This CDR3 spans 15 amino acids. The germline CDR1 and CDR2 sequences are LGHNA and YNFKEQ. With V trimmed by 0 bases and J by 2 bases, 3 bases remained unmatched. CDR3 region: CASSQESGRPYEQYF. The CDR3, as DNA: TGTGCCAGCAGCCAAGAAAGCGGGAGACCCTACGAGCAGTACTTC.

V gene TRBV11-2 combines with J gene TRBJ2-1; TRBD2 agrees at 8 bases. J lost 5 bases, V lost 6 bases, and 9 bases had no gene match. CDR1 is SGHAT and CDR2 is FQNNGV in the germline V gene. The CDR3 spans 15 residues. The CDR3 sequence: CASSKPGLGDNEQFF. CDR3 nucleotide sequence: TGTGCCAGCAGTAAACCGGGACTAGGGGACAATGAGCAGTTCTTC. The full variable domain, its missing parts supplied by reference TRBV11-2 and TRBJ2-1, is EAGVAQSPRYKIIEKRQSVAFWCNPISGHATLYWYQQILGQGPKLLIQFQNNGVVDDSQLPKDRFSAERLKGVDSTLKIQPAKLEDSAVYLCASSKPGLGDNEQFFGPGTRLTVL.

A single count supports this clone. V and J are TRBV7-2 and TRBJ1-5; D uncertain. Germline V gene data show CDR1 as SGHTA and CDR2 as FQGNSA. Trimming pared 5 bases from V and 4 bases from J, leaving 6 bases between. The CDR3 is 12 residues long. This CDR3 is CASSPENQPQHF. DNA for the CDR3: TGTGCCAGCAGCCCGGAGAATCAGCCCCAGCATTTT.

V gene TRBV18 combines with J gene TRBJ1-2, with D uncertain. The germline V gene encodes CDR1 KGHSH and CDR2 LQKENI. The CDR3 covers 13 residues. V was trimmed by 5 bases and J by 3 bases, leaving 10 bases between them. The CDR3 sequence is CASSSSQDYGYTF. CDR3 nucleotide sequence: TGTGCCAGCTCAAGTTCCCAGGACTATGGCTACACCTTC.

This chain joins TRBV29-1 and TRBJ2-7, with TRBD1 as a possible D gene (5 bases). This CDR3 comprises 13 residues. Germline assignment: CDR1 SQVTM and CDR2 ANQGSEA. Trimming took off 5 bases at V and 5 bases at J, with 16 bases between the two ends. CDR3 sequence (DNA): TGCAGCGTTTGGGATCCCCAGGGTAACGAGCAGTACGTC. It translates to CSVWDPQGNEQYV.

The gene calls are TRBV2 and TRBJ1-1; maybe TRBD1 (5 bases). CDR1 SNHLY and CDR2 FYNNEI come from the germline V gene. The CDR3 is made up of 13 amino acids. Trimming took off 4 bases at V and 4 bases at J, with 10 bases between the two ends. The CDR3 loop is CASSGGRGTEAFF. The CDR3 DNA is TGTGCCAGCAGTGGGGGTAGGGGCACTGAAGCTTTCTTT.

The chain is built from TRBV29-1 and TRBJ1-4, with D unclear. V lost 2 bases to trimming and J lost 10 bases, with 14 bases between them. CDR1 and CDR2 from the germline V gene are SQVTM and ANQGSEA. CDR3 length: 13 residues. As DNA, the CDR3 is TGCAGCGTTGAAAAAGGCAGGATGGGAAAACTGTTTTTT. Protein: CSVEKGRMGKLFF.

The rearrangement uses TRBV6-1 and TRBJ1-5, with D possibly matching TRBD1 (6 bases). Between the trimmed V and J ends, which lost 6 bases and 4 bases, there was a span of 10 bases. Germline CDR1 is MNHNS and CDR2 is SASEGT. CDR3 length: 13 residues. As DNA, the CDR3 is TGTGCCAGCAGCGGGACACTTAATCAGCCCCAGCATTTT. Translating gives CASSGTLNQPQHF.

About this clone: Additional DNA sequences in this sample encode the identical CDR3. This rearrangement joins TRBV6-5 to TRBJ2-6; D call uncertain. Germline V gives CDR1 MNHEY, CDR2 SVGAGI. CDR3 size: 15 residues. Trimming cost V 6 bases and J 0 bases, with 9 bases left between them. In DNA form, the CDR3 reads TGTGCCAGCAGCACAGTGAACTCTGGGGCCAACGTCCTGACTTTC. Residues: CASSTVNSGANVLTF.

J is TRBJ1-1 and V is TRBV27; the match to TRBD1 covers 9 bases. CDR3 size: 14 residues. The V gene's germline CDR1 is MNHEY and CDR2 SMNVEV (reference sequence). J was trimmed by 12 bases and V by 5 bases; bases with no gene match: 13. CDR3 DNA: TGTGCCAGCAGTAAACCGGGACAGGGAAGGCCCTCTTTCTTT. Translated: CASSKPGQGRPSFF.

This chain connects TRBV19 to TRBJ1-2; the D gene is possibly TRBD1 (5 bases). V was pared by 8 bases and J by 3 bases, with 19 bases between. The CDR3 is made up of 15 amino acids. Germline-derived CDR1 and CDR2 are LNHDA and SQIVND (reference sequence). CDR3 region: CASSGVGTDYYGYTF. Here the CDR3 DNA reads TGTGCCAGTTCGGGGGTGGGGACGGACTACTATGGCTACACCTTC.

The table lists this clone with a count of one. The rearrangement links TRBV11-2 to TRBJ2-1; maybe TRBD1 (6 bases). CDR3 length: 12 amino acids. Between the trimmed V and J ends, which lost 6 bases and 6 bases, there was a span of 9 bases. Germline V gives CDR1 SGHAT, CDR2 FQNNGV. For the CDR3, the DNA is TGTGCCAGCAGACAGGGTTCCAATGAGCAGTTCTTC. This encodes CASRQGSNEQFF.